One and the same sample provided the 5 T cell receptor beta chains below, sequenced in a study of Ad26.COV2.S vaccination and SARS-CoV-2 variants. The repertoire was sequenced with immunoSEQ multiplex PCR; TCRdb's copy has only in-frame clones and lacks some. The sample consists of about 320,000 clones, around 81% of them appearing once. Stated treatment: roughly 20 received Ad26.COV2.S at low or high dose, single or two shots; roughly five received placebo; per-sample allocation not given. Material that was analyzed had been drawn on day 63 after the first vaccine or placebo injection. The input for sequencing was peripheral blood, taken in a trial of Ad26.COV2.S vaccine versus placebo. These receptors originate from a person between 18 and 60 years old who received the Ad26.COV2.S COVID-19 vaccine or a placebo.

This clone has only one observation. This sequence joins TRBV19 and TRBJ1-4, with unresolved D. This CDR3 has 14 residues. V shed 8 bases and J shed 7 bases, with 17 bases lying between them. In germline, CDR1 is LNHDA, CDR2 SQIVND (reference sequence). CDR3 residues: CASDDRMRGEKLFF. The DNA of the CDR3 is TGTGCCAGTGACGATAGAATGCGGGGTGAAAAACTGTTTTTT.

This clone was found a few times. J is TRBJ2-7 and V is TRBV28, with 9 bases that match TRBD1. The CDR3 totals 15 residues. Germline V lookup: CDR1 MDHEN, CDR2 SYDVKM. J gave up 9 bases and V 6 bases, and 15 bases lay outside the gene matches. CDR3 nucleotides: TGTGCCAGCAGGCCCCCGGGACAGGGTCGACTACGGCAGTACTTC. It is translated as CASRPPGQGRLRQYF.

In the case of this clone: Other DNA sequences from this sample encode an identical CDR3 as well. The chain employs TRBV29-1 and TRBJ1-1; no clear D. This CDR3 has 10 amino acids. Germline values: CDR1 SQVTM, CDR2 ANQGSEA. V was pared by 5 bases and J by 5 bases, with 6 bases between. The CDR3, as DNA: TGCAGCGTTCGAGGAACTGAAGCTTTCTTT. It is translated as CSVRGTEAFF. Supplemented by reference TRBV29-1 and TRBJ1-1, the full variable domain reads SAVISQKPSRDICQRGTSLTIQCQVDSQVTMMFWYRQQPGQSLTLIATANQGSEATYESGFVIDKFPISRPNLTFSTLTVSNMSPEDSSIYLCSVRGTEAFFGQGTRLTVV.

The gene calls are TRBV6-5 and TRBJ2-5; D gene ambiguous. V was cut by 4 bases and J by 2 bases, with 11 bases left in between. There are 14 residues in the CDR3. Germline V gives CDR1 MNHEY, CDR2 SVGAGI. DNA of the CDR3: TGTGCCAGCAGTTCCACGCAGAAACAAGAGACCCAGTACTTC. Encoded protein: CASSSTQKQETQYF.

The chain links TRBV4-2 to TRBJ1-1; 10 bases match TRBD1. Per the germline V gene, CDR1 is LGHNA and CDR2 is YNFKEQ. The CDR3 runs 15 residues. After removal of 4 bases from V and 5 bases from J, the junction contained 7 bases not matched to a gene. As DNA, the CDR3 is TGTGCCAGCAGCCTCGACAGGGGGCAGAGGACTGAAGCTTTCTTT. It translates to CASSLDRGQRTEAFF.